This T cell receptor beta chain emerged from a study of T cells in tumors after PD-1 blockade. Sequencing used immunoSEQ multiplex PCR; TCRdb keeps in-frame clones, though not all of them. The sample holds 11,000 to 15,000 clones, 55% to 80% seen once. Study outcomes and limitations: Approximately 43% of tumor TCR clonotypes were also found in blood.

Tumor biopsies came from the same primary tumor site before and after PD-1 blockade. CDR3 size: 13 residues. Germline assignment: CDR1 SEHNR and CDR2 FQNEAQ (reference sequence). The V gene lost 1 base and the J gene lost 3 bases, with 6 bases spanning the gap. This clone turned up a few times. Its target is unknown. Sequencing used tumor tissue, obtained after anti-PD-1 treatment. The V and J genes are TRBV7-9 and TRBJ1-2, with D possibly TRBD1 on 5 matching bases. The receptor was derived from a human donor with cutaneous squamous cell carcinoma. The CDR3 protein is CASSLGGDYGYTF. The CDR3 coding sequence is TGTGCCAGCAGCTTAGGGGGGGACTATGGCTACACCTTC.